This passage covers 15 T cell receptor beta chains from one sample sequenced in a study of blood T cell repertoires in COVID-19. Method: immunoSEQ multiplex PCR; TCRdb's copy keeps in-frame clones and lacks some. The sample holds approximately 150,000 clones, around nine tenths seen once. The specimen was peripheral blood. The receptors come from a man aged 55 to 69 with active or convalescent COVID-19.

The DNA for the CDR3 is TGTGCCAGCAGCGTAGATGAGGGCATGAGCACTGAAGCTTTCTTT. Translated, it gives CASSVDEGMSTEAFF. J is TRBJ1-1 and V is TRBV9; D remains ambiguous. CDR1 SGDLS and CDR2 YYNGEE come from the germline V gene. The CDR3 loop spans 15 amino acids. With 0 bases removed from V and 4 bases from J, the gap between germline ends came to 13 bases.

This clone was seen once. The chain uses TRBV2 and TRBJ2-1, with D maybe TRBD1 (6 bases). The CDR3 has 15 residues. Trimming took 1 base from V and 5 from J, leaving 12 bases between them. Germline V gene sequence: CDR1 SNHLY, CDR2 FYNNEI. The chain's CDR3 is CASSEVWGQNNEQFF. CDR3 nucleotide sequence: TGTGCCAGCAGTGAAGTCTGGGGGCAGAACAATGAGCAGTTCTTC.

This chain links TRBV5-4 with TRBJ1-2, with no clear D. CDR1 and CDR2 (germline): SGHNT, YYREEE (reference sequence). The V end was cut by 0 bases, the J end by 9 bases, with 24 bases between. The CDR3 length is 17 residues. The CDR3, as DNA: TGTGCCAGCAGCTTGGACAGTCTCATAACGCCCAAAAGGAGCTACACCTTC. This gives the protein CASSLDSLITPKRSYTF. The whole variable domain, filled in from reference TRBV5-4 and TRBJ1-2, reads ETGVTQSPTHLIKTRGQQVTLRCSSQSGHNTVSWYQQALGQGPQFIFQYYREEENGRGNFPPRFSGLQFPNYSSELNVNALELDDSALYLCASSLDSLITPKRSYTFGSGTRLTVV.

Worth noting for this clone: The junction differs from germline at one of its ends, possibly a read error. The chain combines TRBV24-1 with TRBJ2-1; 13 bases align to TRBD2. CDR3 length: 13 residues. Germline assignment: CDR1 KGHDR and CDR2 SFDVKD. Here the CDR3 reads CATSEETSGRRIF. The CDR3 nucleotides read TGTGCCACCAGTGAAGAGACTAGCGGGAGGAGGATCTTC.

This chain uses TRBV27 with TRBJ2-1; tentative D call: TRBD2 (6 bases). Per germline, CDR1 MNHEY and CDR2 SMNVEV (reference sequence). Trimming left V 8 bases short and J 5 bases short, with 28 bases between. The CDR3 is 18 residues long. For the CDR3, the DNA is TGTGCCAGCGGGAAGGGAGCTCCGGGGCGGGGTCGAGACAATGAGCAGTTCTTC. Translation: CASGKGAPGRGRDNEQFF.

CDR3: CASSPKGQGQNIQYF. CDR3 DNA sequence: TGTGCCAGCAGCCCGAAGGGACAGGGGCAAAACATTCAGTACTTC. The chain couples TRBV9 to TRBJ2-4; 10 positions agree with TRBD1. The germline gives CDR1 SGDLS, CDR2 YYNGEE. With 4 bases clipped from V and 5 bases from J, the junction kept 6 bases outside the gene matches. There are 15 residues in the CDR3.

The chain links TRBV19 to TRBJ1-2; no clear D. CDR1 and CDR2 (germline): LNHDA, SQIVND (reference sequence). V lost 3 bases and J 8 bases, leaving 13 bases between the germline ends. The CDR3 sequence is 13 residues long. Here the CDR3 reads CASSIPPRGGYTF. Here the CDR3 DNA reads TGTGCCAGTAGTATCCCCCCTAGAGGGGGCTACACCTTC.

This rearrangement joins TRBV5-4 to TRBJ1-5; D is possibly TRBD1 (5 bases). CDR1 is SGHNT and CDR2 is YYREEE in the germline V gene (reference sequence). This CDR3 region has 14 residues. Trimming stripped 4 bases from V and 3 bases from J, with 11 bases between. CDR3 nucleotides: TGTGCCAGCAGCACTACAGGAGTCAATCAGCCCCAGCATTTT. It encodes CASSTTGVNQPQHF.

This sequence joins TRBV28 and TRBJ2-7, with 9 bases matching TRBD2. The V and J ends lost 6 bases and 3 bases, in that order; junction bases with no gene match: 18. The CDR3 is 18 residues long. The V gene's germline CDR1 is MDHEN and CDR2 SYDVKM. In DNA form, the CDR3 reads TGTGCCAGCAGATCCGCTCCCACCTTCGCGGGAGGGTTCTACGAGCAGTACTTC. This codes for CASRSAPTFAGGFYEQYF. The complete variable domain, with remaining parts taken from reference TRBV28 and TRBJ2-7, reads DVKVTQSSRYLVKRTGEKVFLECVQDMDHENMFWYRQDPGLGLRLIYFSYDVKMKEKGDIPEGYSVSREKKERFSLILESASTNQTSMYLCASRSAPTFAGGFYEQYFGPGTRLTVT.

The CDR3 DNA is TGTGCCAGCAGTTCAGGGGTGCTGGGGGGCTACACCTTC. Translated: CASSSGVLGGYTF. V gene TRBV28 combines with J gene TRBJ1-2; weak D call: TRBD1 (6 bases). The CDR3 runs to 13 residues. V lost 4 bases, J lost 8 bases, and 14 bases lay in between. Germline CDR1 MDHEN, CDR2 SYDVKM.

This CDR3 reads CASSQDTAEQYF. The CDR3 DNA is TGTGCCAGCAGCCAAGATACAGCCGAGCAGTACTTC. V usage is TRBV3-1 (or the pseudogene TRBV3-2) and J usage is TRBJ2-7; no definite D call. Per the germline V gene, CDR1 is LGHDT and CDR2 is YNNKEL (reference sequence). The CDR3 length is 12 residues. Trimming removed 0 bases at V and 6 bases at J, with 6 bases between.

The chain links TRBV4-3 to TRBJ1-3; 7 nucleotides match TRBD1. Germline assignment: CDR1 LGHNA and CDR2 YSLEER. Trimming removed 0 bases from V and 0 bases from J; junction bases left unmatched: 2. The CDR3 is 16 amino acids. This CDR3 reads CASSQDWDSSGNTIYF. CDR3 DNA: TGCGCCAGCAGCCAAGATTGGGACAGCTCTGGAAACACCATATATTTT.

The chain carries TRBV5-1 and TRBJ1-6; TRBD1 might be the D (5 bases). The CDR3 is made up of 15 amino acids. Germline-derived CDR1 and CDR2 are SGHRS and YFSETQ. Trimming removed 0 bases from V and 5 bases from J, with 9 bases in between. CDR3: CASSLGTGNNSPLHF. For the CDR3, the DNA is TGCGCCAGCAGCTTGGGTACAGGAAATAATTCACCCCTCCACTTT.

The chain uses TRBV6-6 and TRBJ2-3; D unresolved. Germline loops: CDR1 MNHNY, CDR2 SVGAGI (reference sequence). V was trimmed by 0 bases and J by 0 bases, leaving 7 bases between them. This CDR3 comprises 15 residues. This CDR3 reads CASSYSEWSTDTQYF. The CDR3 DNA follows: TGTGCCAGCAGTTACTCGGAGTGGAGCACAGATACGCAGTATTTT.

The chain combines TRBV15 with TRBJ1-4, with 9 bases lining up with TRBD1. V dropped 6 bases and J dropped 3; count of bases not matched to a gene: 2. The CDR3 runs to 14 residues. Germline lookup yields CDR1 LNHNV and CDR2 YYDKDF (reference sequence). The CDR3 loop reads CATRGQGSNEKLFF. CDR3 DNA sequence: TGTGCCACCAGAGGACAGGGGTCTAATGAAAAACTGTTTTTT.